This TCR beta chain was sequenced in a study of blood T cell repertoires in COVID-19. Study background: Researchers got acute and convalescent COVID-19 samples from the United States, Italy and Spain.

Profiled with immunoSEQ multiplex PCR; TCRdb holds only in-frame clones, not every one. The table has fewer than 350,000 clones, approximately 91% seen once. This clone was detected only once. Sequencing was performed on PBMCs or T cells enriched from blood (not recorded which). The source of this sequence is a woman aged 40 to 55 who had recovered from COVID-19.

The CDR3 reads CASSPTWQETQYF. CDR3 nucleotides: TGTGCCAGCAGCCCCACATGGCAAGAGACCCAGTACTTC. The rearrangement links TRBV3-1 (or the pseudogene TRBV3-2) to TRBJ2-5; D is unresolved. CDR3 size: 13 residues. CDR1 and CDR2 from the germline V gene are LGHDT and YNNKEL (reference sequence). V was shortened by 4 bases and J by 2 bases, with 8 bases between the two germline ends.